A single sample gave rise to the 14 T cell receptor beta chains below, sequenced in a study of vaccination and CD4 T cells after COVID-19. Treatment indicated: approximately 9-day PBMC culture with coronavirus spike peptide pools or control peptides (ViraFEST assay). At the Johns Hopkins FTIC core, DNA taken from cultured CD4+ T cells was sequenced by way of the Oncomine TCR Beta short-read assay. TCRdb passed the PCR reads through MiXCR, listing each CDR3 protein once. The sample shows about 20,000 distinct CDR3 sequences, over 20% of them seen only once. For these receptors, no antigen is known. The material sequenced was cultured CD4+ T cells from blood. The receptor set was obtained from a human donor with COVID-19.

The table lists this clonotype with a few counts. The V call is TRBV10-3, the J call TRBJ1-1; maybe TRBD1 (5 bases). CDR3 length: 17 residues. Trimming shortened V by 0 bases and J by 0 bases, and 14 bases separated the two germline ends. Germline V gene data show CDR1 as ENHRY and CDR2 as SYGVKD. The DNA for the CDR3 is TGTGCCATCAGTGAGTCGTACCCCGGGGCCATGAACACTGAAGCTTTCTTT. Its translation: CAISESYPGAMNTEAFF.

This clonotype was observed a few times. The chain couples TRBV6-5 to TRBJ1-4; 9 nucleotides line up with TRBD1. The CDR3 runs to 15 residues. Germline V gives CDR1 MNHEY, CDR2 SVGAGI. J was trimmed by 8 bases and V by 4 bases; bases with no gene match: 8. The DNA for the CDR3 is TGTGCCAGCAGTTTCCCCGGGACAGGGCCGGAAAAACTGTTTTTT. Translating gives CASSFPGTGPEKLFF.

The chain carries TRBV7-2 and TRBJ2-5, with D perhaps being TRBD1 or TRBD2 (5 bases each). Trimming stripped 6 bases from V and 5 bases from J, with 16 bases between. CDR1 and CDR2 from the germline V gene are SGHTA and FQGNSA. This CDR3 is built from 14 residues. The DNA for the CDR3 is TGTGCCAGCAGGGGGCGGGTCCCGTCGGAGACCCAGTACTTC. It encodes CASRGRVPSETQYF.

This clonotype has only a few counts. This chain links TRBV28 with TRBJ1-1; possibly TRBD1 for D (6 bases). CDR3 length: 13 residues. V was cut by 5 bases and J by 6 bases, with 13 bases left in between. CDR1 is MDHEN and CDR2 is SYDVKM in the germline V gene. CDR3 loop: CASSKGGIPEAFF. The CDR3, as DNA: TGTGCCAGCAGTAAAGGGGGTATCCCTGAAGCTTTCTTT. Variable domain in full (rest from reference TRBV28 and TRBJ1-1): DVKVTQSSRYLVKRTGEKVFLECVQDMDHENMFWYRQDPGLGLRLIYFSYDVKMKEKGDIPEGYSVSREKKERFSLILESASTNQTSMYLCASSKGGIPEAFFGQGTRLTVV.

This clonotype came up a few times. This chain links TRBV11-3 with TRBJ1-1; 7 nucleotides line up with TRBD1. This CDR3 is 14 amino acids long. After removal of 5 bases from V and 1 base from J, the junction contained 4 bases not matched to a gene. Germline assignment: CDR1 SGHNT and CDR2 YENEEA. CDR3 residues: CASSPRTGNTEAFF. CDR3 coding DNA: TGTGCCAGCAGCCCAAGGACAGGGAACACTGAAGCTTTCTTT.

This clonotype was counted a few times. This chain links TRBV11-2 with TRBJ1-6; 7 bases agree with TRBD1. Germline lookup yields CDR1 SGHAT and CDR2 FQNNGV. The V and J ends lost 4 bases and 9 bases, in that order; junction bases with no gene match: 6. The CDR3 is 14 residues long. CDR3 amino acids: CASSYDRVASPLHF. CDR3 bases: TGTGCCAGCAGCTACGACAGGGTTGCTTCACCCCTCCACTTT.

Points on this clonotype: This may come from a read error, since a much larger clone is one base off. Since the CDR3 does not end with the conserved phenylalanine or tryptophan, this likely comes from a read error. The chain carries TRBV24-1 and TRBJ2-5; 7 positions agree with TRBD1. Germline CDR1 reads KGHDR; CDR2 reads SFDVKD. The trim removed 4 bases at V and 4 bases at J, leaving 11 bases unmatched. CDR3 length equals 16 residues. CDR3 DNA sequence: TGTGCCACCAGTGACCCCACAGGGGTAGACAGAGAGACCCAGTACTTG. Translating gives CATSDPTGVDRETQYL.

This rearrangement joins TRBV11-2 to TRBJ2-4; D gene ambiguous. Trimming shortened V by 5 bases and J by 1 base, and 12 bases separated the two germline ends. Germline V gene sequence: CDR1 SGHAT, CDR2 FQNNGV. The CDR3 loop spans 15 amino acids. The CDR3 region has the DNA TGTGCCAGCAGCCCTGCTAATGAGGCCAAAAACATTCAGTACTTC. It encodes CASSPANEAKNIQYF. Variable domain in full (rest from reference TRBV11-2 and TRBJ2-4): EAGVAQSPRYKIIEKRQSVAFWCNPISGHATLYWYQQILGQGPKLLIQFQNNGVVDDSQLPKDRFSAERLKGVDSTLKIQPAKLEDSAVYLCASSPANEAKNIQYFGAGTRLSVL.

J is TRBJ1-2 and V is TRBV3-1, with 7 nucleotides matching TRBD1. The CDR3 has 16 amino acids. Germline values: CDR1 LGHDT, CDR2 YNNKEL (reference sequence). Losses at the gene ends were 4 bases for V and 5 bases for J; bases not matched to a gene: 13. CDR3: CASSRQTGDGRYGYTF. For the CDR3, the DNA is TGTGCCAGCAGCCGTCAAACAGGGGACGGAAGGTATGGCTACACCTTC.

Within the sample, this clonotype is medium-sized. CDR3 nucleotides: TGCAGTGCTAGATCTGGACGGTTCGCGAACACCGGGGAGCTGTTTTTT. Its translation: CSARSGRFANTGELFF. The V call is TRBV20-1, the J call TRBJ2-2; D uncertain. The germline V gene encodes CDR1 DFQATT and CDR2 SNEGSKA (reference sequence). The ends were cut back, 2 bases at V and 0 bases at J, with 13 bases in the middle. This CDR3 is built from 16 residues.

This clonotype was seen more than once but under ten times. The chain combines TRBV6-1 with TRBJ2-5; no definite D call. The CDR3 loop spans 13 amino acids. The V and J ends lost 5 bases and 1 base respectively, with 8 bases between them. Germline CDR1 reads MNHNS; CDR2 reads SASEGT. CDR3 region: CASSTTVQETQYF. The CDR3 DNA sequence: TGTGCCAGCAGTACTACAGTCCAAGAGACCCAGTACTTC.

By share, this clonotype ranks as medium-sized. The genes are TRBV15 and TRBJ1-3, with D possibly being TRBD1 (5 bases). CDR1 is LNHNV, CDR2 YYDKDF, per germline (reference sequence). V gave up 1 base and J gave up 0 bases, with 10 bases separating them. The CDR3 loop spans 16 amino acids. The CDR3 nucleotides are TGTGCCACCAGCAGAGTGGGACGGCACTCTGGAAACACCATATATTTT. Encoded protein: CATSRVGRHSGNTIYF.

As to this clonotype: Germline is not matched at one junction end, which may reflect a read error. The chain recombines TRBV15 with TRBJ1-6; TRBD1 matches at 9 bases. CDR1 LNHNV and CDR2 YYDKDF come from the germline V gene (reference sequence). CDR3 size: 17 residues. CDR3 amino acids: CATSKGFPGQGNSPLYF. In nucleotides, the CDR3 is TGTGCCACCAGCAAGGGGTTCCCGGGACAGGGAAATTCACCCCTCTACTTT.

This clonotype was recorded a few times. The chain employs TRBV20-1 and TRBJ1-1, with D possibly TRBD1 on 6 matching bases. The V gene's germline CDR1 is DFQATT and CDR2 SNEGSKA (reference sequence). Trimming took off 6 bases at V and 6 bases at J, with 14 bases between the two ends. The CDR3 has 12 residues. This chain's CDR3 is CSADPGGPEAFF. The CDR3 DNA sequence: TGCAGTGCCGACCCCGGGGGGCCTGAAGCTTTCTTT.